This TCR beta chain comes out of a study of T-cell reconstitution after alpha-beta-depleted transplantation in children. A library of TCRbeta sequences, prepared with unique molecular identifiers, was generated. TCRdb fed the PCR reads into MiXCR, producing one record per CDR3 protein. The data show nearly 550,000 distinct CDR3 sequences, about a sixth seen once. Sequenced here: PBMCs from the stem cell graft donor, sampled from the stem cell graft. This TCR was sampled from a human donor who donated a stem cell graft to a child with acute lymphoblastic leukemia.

Here the CDR3 DNA reads TGCGCCAGCAGCTTGAACAGGGGCGCAGATACGCAGTATTTT. Protein: CASSLNRGADTQYF. The rearrangement joins TRBV5-1 to TRBJ2-3, with 7 bases identical to TRBD1. This CDR3 spans 14 amino acids. V dropped 1 base and J dropped 4; count of bases not matched to a gene: 3. Germline V gene sequence: CDR1 SGHRS, CDR2 YFSETQ.